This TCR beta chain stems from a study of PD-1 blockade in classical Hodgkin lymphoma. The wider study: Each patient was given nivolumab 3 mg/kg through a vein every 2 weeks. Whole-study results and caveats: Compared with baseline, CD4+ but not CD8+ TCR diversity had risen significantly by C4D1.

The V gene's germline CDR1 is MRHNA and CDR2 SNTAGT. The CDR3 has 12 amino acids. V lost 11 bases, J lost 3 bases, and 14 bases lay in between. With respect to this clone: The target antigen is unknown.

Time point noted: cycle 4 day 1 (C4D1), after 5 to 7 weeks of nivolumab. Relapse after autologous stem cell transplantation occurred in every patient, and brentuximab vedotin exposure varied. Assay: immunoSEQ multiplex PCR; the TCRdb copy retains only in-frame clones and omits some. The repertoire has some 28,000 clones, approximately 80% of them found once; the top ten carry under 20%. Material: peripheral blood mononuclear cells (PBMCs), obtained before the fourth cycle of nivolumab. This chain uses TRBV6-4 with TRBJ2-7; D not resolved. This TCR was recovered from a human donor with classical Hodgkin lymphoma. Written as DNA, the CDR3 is TGTGCCGCTCCCGGGCAGTGCTACGAGCAGTACTTC. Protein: CAAPGQCYEQYF.